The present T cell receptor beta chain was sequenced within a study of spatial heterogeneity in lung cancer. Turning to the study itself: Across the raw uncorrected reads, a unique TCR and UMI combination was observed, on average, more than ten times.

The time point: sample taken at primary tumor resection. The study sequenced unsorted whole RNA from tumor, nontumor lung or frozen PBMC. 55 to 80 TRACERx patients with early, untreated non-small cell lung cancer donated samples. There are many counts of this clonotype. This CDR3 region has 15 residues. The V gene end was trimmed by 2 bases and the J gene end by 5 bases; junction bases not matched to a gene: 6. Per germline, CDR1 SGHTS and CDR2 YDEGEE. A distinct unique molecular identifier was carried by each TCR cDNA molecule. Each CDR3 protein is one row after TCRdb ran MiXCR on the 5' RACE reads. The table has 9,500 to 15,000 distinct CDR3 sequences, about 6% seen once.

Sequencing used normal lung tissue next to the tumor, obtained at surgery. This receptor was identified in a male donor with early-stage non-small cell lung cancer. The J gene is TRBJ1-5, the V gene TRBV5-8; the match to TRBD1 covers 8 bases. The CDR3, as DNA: TGTGCCAGCAGCTTAGGACAGGGAAATCATCAGCCCCAGCATTTT. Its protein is CASSLGQGNHQPQHF.